The present entry profiles one T cell receptor delta chain with its context. Its antigen is as yet unknown. This sample includes further DNA sequences coding for the same CDR3. This entry belongs to a study of Vδ1+ human thymocytes. Study-level findings and limits: Thymic delta-chain repertoires held approximately 20% Vdelta2 sequences and few Vdelta3, despite high sort purity. Highly polyclonal TRG and TRD repertoires with Gaussian CDR3 length distributions appeared in thymus.

CDR3 length equals 21 residues. Unmatched junction bases numbered 17, after V lost 1 base and J lost 2 bases. Germline lookup yields CDR1 TSWWSYY and CDR2 QGS. The template was reverse-transcribed extracted RNA. Multiplex PCR used pooled V-gene forward primers and a constant-region reverse primer to amplify CDR3s. TCRdb reanalysed the multiplex PCR reads via CATT. The data contain 23,000 or so delta-chain clones, 25% to 30% of them singletons. Thymocytes were sorted as CD3+ TCRVdelta1+ TCRVdelta2- after alphabeta T cell depletion. The specimen was Vdelta1+ gamma-delta thymocytes from the thymus. The subset: FACS-sorted CD3+ TCRalphabeta- TCRVdelta1+ TCRVdelta2- thymocytes. This rearrangement joins TRDV1 to TRDJ1, with 12 bases fitting TRDD3. The receptor's source is a boy younger than two who had congenital heart surgery. The CDR3 is CALGEPASYHVLGDTTDKLIF. The CDR3, as DNA: TGTGCTCTTGGGGAACCCGCTTCCTATCACGTACTGGGGGATACAACCGATAAACTCATCTTT.